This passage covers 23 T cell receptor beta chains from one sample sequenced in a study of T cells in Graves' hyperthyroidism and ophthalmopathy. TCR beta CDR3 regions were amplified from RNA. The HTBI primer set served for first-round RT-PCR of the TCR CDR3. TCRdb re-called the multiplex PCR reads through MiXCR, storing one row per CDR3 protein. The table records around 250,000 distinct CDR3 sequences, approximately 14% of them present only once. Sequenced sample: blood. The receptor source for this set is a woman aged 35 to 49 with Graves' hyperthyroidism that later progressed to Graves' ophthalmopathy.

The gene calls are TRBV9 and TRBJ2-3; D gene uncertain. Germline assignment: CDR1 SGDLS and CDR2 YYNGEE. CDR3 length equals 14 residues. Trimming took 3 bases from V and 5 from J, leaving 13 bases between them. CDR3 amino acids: CASSATYGVDTQYF. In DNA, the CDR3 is TGTGCCAGCAGCGCTACCTACGGAGTAGATACGCAGTATTTT.

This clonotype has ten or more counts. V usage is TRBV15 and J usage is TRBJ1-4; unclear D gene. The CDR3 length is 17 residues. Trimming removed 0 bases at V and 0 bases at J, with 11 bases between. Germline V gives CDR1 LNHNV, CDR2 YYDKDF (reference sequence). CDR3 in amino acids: CATSREGSFATNEKLFF. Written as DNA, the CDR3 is TGTGCCACCAGCAGAGAGGGCAGCTTTGCAACTAATGAAAAACTGTTTTTT.

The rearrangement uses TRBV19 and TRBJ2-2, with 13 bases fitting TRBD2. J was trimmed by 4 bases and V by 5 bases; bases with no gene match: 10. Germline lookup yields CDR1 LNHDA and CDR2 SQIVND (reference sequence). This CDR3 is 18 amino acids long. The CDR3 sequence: CASSPVRTSGRRTGELFF. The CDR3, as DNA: TGTGCCAGTAGTCCCGTTAGGACTAGCGGGAGACGCACCGGGGAGCTGTTTTTT.

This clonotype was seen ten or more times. The chain's CDR3 is CASSLFTVNSPLHF. In DNA form, the CDR3 reads TGTGCCAGCAGTTTGTTTACAGTAAATTCACCCCTCCACTTT. The V gene is TRBV27, the J gene TRBJ1-6; D gene uncertain. Germline V gives CDR1 MNHEY, CDR2 SMNVEV (reference sequence). V lost 3 bases to trimming and J lost 7 bases, with 10 bases between them. This CDR3 has 14 residues.

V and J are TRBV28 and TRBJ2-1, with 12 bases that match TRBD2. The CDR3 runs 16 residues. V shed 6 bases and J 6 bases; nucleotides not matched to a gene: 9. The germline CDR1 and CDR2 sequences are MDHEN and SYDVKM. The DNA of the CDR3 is TGTGCCAGCAGCCAAGCCGCTAGCGGGAGGGTCAATGAGCAGTTCTTC. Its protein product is CASSQAASGRVNEQFF. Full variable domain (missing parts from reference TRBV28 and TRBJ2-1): DVKVTQSSRYLVKRTGEKVFLECVQDMDHENMFWYRQDPGLGLRLIYFSYDVKMKEKGDIPEGYSVSREKKERFSLILESASTNQTSMYLCASSQAASGRVNEQFFGPGTRLTVL.

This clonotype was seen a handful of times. The CDR3 here is CSAQYQMDTYEQYF. The CDR3 DNA reads as TGCAGTGCACAGTACCAGATGGATACCTACGAGCAGTACTTC. The V gene is TRBV20-1, the J gene TRBJ2-7; D uncertain. Germline V gives CDR1 DFQATT, CDR2 SNEGSKA (reference sequence). V was clipped by 6 bases and J by 2 bases, with 17 bases between them. CDR3 size: 14 residues.

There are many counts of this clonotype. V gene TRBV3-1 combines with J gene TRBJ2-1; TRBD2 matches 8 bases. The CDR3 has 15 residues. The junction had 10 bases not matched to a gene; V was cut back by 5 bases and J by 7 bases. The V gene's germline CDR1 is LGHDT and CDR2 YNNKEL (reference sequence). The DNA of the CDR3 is TGTGCCAGCAGCTCGCGCGGCGGGAGGTTTAATGAGCAGTTCTTC. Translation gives CASSSRGGRFNEQFF.

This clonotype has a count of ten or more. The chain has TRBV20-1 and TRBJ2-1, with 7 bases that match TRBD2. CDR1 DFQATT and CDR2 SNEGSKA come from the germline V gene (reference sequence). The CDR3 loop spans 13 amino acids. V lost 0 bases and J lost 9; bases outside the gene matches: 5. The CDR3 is CSAREGLRREQFF. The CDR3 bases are TGCAGTGCTAGAGAGGGACTAAGGCGTGAGCAGTTCTTC.

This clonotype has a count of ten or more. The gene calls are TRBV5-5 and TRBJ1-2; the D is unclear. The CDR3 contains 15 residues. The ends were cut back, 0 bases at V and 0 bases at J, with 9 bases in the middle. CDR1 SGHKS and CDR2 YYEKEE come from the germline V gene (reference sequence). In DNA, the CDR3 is TGTGCCAGCAGCTTGGAATTAGCAGCTAACTATGGCTACACCTTC. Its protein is CASSLELAANYGYTF. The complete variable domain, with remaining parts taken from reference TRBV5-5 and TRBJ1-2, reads DAGVTQSPTHLIKTRGQQVTLRCSPISGHKSVSWYQQVLGQGPQFIFQYYEKEERGRGNFPDRFSARQFPNYSSELNVNALLLGDSALYLCASSLELAANYGYTFGSGTRLTVV.

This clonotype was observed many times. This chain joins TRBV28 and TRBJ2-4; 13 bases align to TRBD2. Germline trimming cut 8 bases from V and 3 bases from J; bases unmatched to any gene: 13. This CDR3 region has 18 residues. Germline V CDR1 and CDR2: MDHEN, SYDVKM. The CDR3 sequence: CASRTLGLAGVRKNIQYF. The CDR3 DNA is TGTGCCAGCCGAACCTTAGGACTAGCGGGAGTTCGCAAAAACATTCAGTACTTC.

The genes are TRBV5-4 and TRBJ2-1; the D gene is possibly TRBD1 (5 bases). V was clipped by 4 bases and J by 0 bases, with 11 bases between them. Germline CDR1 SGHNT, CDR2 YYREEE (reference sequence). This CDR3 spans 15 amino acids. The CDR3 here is CASSQDTNSYNEQFF. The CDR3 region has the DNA TGTGCCAGCAGCCAGGACACCAACTCCTACAATGAGCAGTTCTTC.

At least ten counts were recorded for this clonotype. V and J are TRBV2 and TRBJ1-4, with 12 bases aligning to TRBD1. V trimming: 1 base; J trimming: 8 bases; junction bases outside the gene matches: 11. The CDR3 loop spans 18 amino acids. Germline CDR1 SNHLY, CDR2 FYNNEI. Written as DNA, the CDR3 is TGTGCCAGCAGTGAAGATCGGGACAGGGGGCTTGTAGGCGAAAAACTGTTTTTT. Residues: CASSEDRDRGLVGEKLFF.

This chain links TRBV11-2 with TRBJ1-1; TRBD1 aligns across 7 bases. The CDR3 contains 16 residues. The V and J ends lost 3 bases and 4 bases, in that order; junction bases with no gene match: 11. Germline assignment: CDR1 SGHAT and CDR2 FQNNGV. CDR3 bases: TGTGCCAGCAGCTTGACAGGGAGGAGTGATGGCACTGAAGCTTTCTTT. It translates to CASSLTGRSDGTEAFF.

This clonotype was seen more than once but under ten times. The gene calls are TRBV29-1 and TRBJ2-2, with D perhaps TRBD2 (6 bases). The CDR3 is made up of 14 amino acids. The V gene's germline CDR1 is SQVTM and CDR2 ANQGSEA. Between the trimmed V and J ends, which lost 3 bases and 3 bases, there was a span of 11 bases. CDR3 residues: CSVEGGQDTGELFF. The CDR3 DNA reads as TGCAGCGTTGAGGGAGGTCAGGACACCGGGGAGCTGTTTTTT.

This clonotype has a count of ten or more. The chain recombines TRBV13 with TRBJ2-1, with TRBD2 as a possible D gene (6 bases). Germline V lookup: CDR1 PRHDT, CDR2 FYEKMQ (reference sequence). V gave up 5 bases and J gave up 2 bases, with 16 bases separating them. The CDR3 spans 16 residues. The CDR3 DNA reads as TGTGCCAGCAGCGGCGGGACCCCCGGGCCCTACAATGAGCAGTTCTTC. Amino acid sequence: CASSGGTPGPYNEQFF.

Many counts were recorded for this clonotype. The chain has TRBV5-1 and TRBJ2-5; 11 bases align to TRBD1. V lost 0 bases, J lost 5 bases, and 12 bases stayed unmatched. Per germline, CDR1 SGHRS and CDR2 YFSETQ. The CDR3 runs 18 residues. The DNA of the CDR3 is TGCGCCAGCAGCTTGGCCAGGACAGGGGGCCACAGTGGGGAGACCCAGTACTTC. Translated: CASSLARTGGHSGETQYF.

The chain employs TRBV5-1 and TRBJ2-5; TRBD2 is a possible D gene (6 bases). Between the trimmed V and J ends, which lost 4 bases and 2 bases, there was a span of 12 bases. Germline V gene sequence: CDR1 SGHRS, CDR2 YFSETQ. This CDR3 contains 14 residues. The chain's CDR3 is CASSLGTLQETQYF. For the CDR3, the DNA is TGCGCCAGCAGCCTCGGGACTCTTCAAGAGACCCAGTACTTC.

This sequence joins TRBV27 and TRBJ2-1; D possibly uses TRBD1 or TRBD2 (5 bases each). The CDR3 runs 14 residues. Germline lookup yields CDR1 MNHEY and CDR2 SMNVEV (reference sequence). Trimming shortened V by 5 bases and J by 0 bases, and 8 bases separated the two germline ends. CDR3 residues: CASSAGSSYNEQFF. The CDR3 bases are TGTGCCAGCAGTGCAGGGAGCTCCTACAATGAGCAGTTCTTC.

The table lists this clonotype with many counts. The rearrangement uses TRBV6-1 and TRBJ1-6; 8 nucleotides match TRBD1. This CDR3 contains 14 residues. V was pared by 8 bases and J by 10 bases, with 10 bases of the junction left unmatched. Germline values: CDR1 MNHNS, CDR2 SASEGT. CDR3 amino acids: CASGYPGQGSPLHF. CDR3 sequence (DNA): TGTGCCAGCGGGTACCCTGGACAGGGCTCACCCCTCCACTTT.

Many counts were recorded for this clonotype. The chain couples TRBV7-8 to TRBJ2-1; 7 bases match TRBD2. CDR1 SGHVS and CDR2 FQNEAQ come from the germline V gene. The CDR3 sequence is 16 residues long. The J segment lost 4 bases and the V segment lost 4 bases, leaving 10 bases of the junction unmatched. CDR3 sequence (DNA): TGTGCCAGCAGCTCCTATAGTGGGGGGGTATACAATGAGCAGTTCTTC. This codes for CASSSYSGGVYNEQFF.

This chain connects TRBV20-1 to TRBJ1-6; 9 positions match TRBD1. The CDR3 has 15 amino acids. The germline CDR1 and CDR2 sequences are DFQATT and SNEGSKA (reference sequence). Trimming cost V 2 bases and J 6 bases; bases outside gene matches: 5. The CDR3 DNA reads TGCAGTGCTAGACGACAACAGGGGGCTAATTCACCCCTCCACTTT. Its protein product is CSARRQQGANSPLHF.

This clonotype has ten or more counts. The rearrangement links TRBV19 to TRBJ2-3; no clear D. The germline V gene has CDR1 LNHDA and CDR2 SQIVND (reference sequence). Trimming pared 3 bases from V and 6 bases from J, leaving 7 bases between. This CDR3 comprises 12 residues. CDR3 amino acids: CASSMLSDTQYF. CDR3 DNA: TGTGCCAGTAGTATGCTCTCGGATACGCAGTATTTT.

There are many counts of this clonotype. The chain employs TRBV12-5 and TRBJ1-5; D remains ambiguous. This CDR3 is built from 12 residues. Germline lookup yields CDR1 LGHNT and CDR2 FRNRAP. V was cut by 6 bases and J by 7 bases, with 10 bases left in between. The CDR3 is CASGFGDQPQHF. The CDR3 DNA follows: TGTGCTAGTGGCTTTGGCGACCAGCCCCAGCATTTT.